This passage covers 20 T cell receptor beta chains from one sample sequenced in a study of T cells in localized non-small cell lung cancer. Assay: immunoSEQ multiplex PCR; the TCRdb copy retains only in-frame clones and omits some. Of tens of thousands of clones listed, less than 90% were seen once; the top ten hold around 1.1%. The specimen comprised peripheral blood, sampled before any cancer treatment. The receptors were gathered from a woman aged 35-75 years with stage I lung adenocarcinoma.

This clone was seen only once. The chain is built from TRBV20-1 and TRBJ2-5, with D uncertain. The CDR3 contains 11 residues. Germline CDR1 is DFQATT and CDR2 is SNEGSKA (reference sequence). V was clipped by 3 bases and J by 3 bases, with 5 bases between them. CDR3 amino acids: CSASPKETQYF. The CDR3 region has the DNA TGCAGTGCTAGCCCGAAAGAGACCCAGTACTTC.

This clone was seen only once. The CDR3 region has the DNA TGTGCCACCGCCGGGACTAGCGGGGGTGGGACAGATACGCAGTATTTT. This gives the protein CATAGTSGGGTDTQYF. V usage is TRBV15 and J usage is TRBJ2-3, with TRBD2 matching over 14 bases. J was trimmed by 3 bases and V by 8 bases; bases with no gene match: 7. Germline V gene data show CDR1 as LNHNV and CDR2 as YYDKDF (reference sequence). The CDR3 sequence is 16 residues long.

The rearrangement links TRBV28 to TRBJ1-2; D call uncertain. Trimming pared 7 bases from V and 5 bases from J, leaving 11 bases between. The CDR3 sequence is 12 residues long. CDR1 and CDR2 from the germline V gene are MDHEN and SYDVKM. CDR3 amino acids: CASMRRVYGYTF. In DNA form, the CDR3 reads TGTGCCAGCATGAGGCGGGTTTATGGCTACACCTTC.

The rearrangement joins TRBV4-1 to TRBJ1-2; D gene unclear. V was pared by 0 bases and J by 2 bases, with 1 base between. Germline-derived CDR1 and CDR2 are MGHRA and YSYEKL. This CDR3 is built from 12 residues. For the CDR3, the DNA is TGCGCCAGCAGCCAAGACAACTATGGCTACACCTTC. It encodes CASSQDNYGYTF.

The rearrangement uses TRBV6-4 and TRBJ2-1, with TRBD1 identical over 11 bases. Germline-derived CDR1 and CDR2 are MRHNA and SNTAGT. The J segment lost 6 bases and the V segment lost 2 bases, leaving 0 bases of the junction unmatched. The CDR3 covers 14 residues. CDR3 nucleotides: TGTGCCAGCAGTGACGGGACAGGGGGCAATGAGCAGTTCTTC. Translation: CASSDGTGGNEQFF.

The chain combines TRBV10-3 with TRBJ2-1, with D tentatively TRBD2 (5 bases). There are 12 residues in the CDR3. The germline V gene encodes CDR1 ENHRY and CDR2 SYGVKD. Trimming pared 6 bases from V and 7 bases from J, leaving 10 bases between. CDR3 residues: CAIRDERNEQFF. The CDR3 nucleotides read TGTGCCATCAGGGACGAGCGGAATGAGCAGTTCTTC.

This rearrangement joins TRBV10-1 to TRBJ2-3; D call uncertain. Trimming removed 0 bases at V and 1 base at J, with 14 bases between. The CDR3 length is 17 residues. Germline V CDR1 and CDR2: WNHNN, SYGVQD (reference sequence). CDR3 sequence: CASSESMASEGTDTQYF. The CDR3, as DNA: TGCGCCAGCAGTGAGTCGATGGCTAGTGAGGGCACAGATACGCAGTATTTT.

This chain links TRBV11-3 with TRBJ2-1; maybe TRBD2 (5 bases). This CDR3 has 16 residues. Germline values: CDR1 SGHNT, CDR2 YENEEA. The germline V and J ends were trimmed by 8 bases and 4 bases, with 21 bases remaining between them. The CDR3 region is CASGSTAGSFYNEQFF. The CDR3, as DNA: TGTGCCAGCGGGTCGACCGCGGGTAGTTTTTACAATGAGCAGTTCTTC.

The V call is TRBV7-9, the J call TRBJ1-2; D not resolved. The V gene lost 1 base and the J gene lost 8 bases, with 8 bases spanning the gap. Per germline, CDR1 SEHNR and CDR2 FQNEAQ (reference sequence). The CDR3 consists of 12 residues. DNA for the CDR3: TGTGCCAGCAGCTTAGATCGGCGGGGCTACACCTTC. Protein product: CASSLDRRGYTF.

In DNA form, the CDR3 reads TGTGCCACCAACTCGGGGGACACATTCTACAATGAGCAGTTCTTC. Its protein product is CATNSGDTFYNEQFF. The rearrangement uses TRBV2 and TRBJ2-1; D possibly uses TRBD1 or TRBD2 (6 bases each). This CDR3 is built from 15 residues. Trimming removed 10 bases at V and 3 bases at J, with 19 bases between. Germline CDR1 reads SNHLY; CDR2 reads FYNNEI.

This rearrangement joins TRBV10-3 to TRBJ2-5; 9 bases agree with TRBD1. With V trimmed by 10 bases and J by 7 bases, 13 bases remained unmatched. Germline loops: CDR1 ENHRY, CDR2 SYGVKD. The CDR3 contains 14 residues. CDR3 sequence: CASLPGQGGGTQYF. The CDR3 nucleotides are TGTGCCAGCCTGCCGGGACAGGGCGGAGGGACCCAGTACTTC.

The chain couples TRBV19 to TRBJ1-6; TRBD1 aligns across 8 bases. In germline, CDR1 is LNHDA, CDR2 SQIVND (reference sequence). This CDR3 is built from 16 residues. Trimming cost V 4 bases and J 10 bases; bases outside gene matches: 12. In DNA form, the CDR3 reads TGTGCCAGTAGTAATCAGGGGGCGCGACTCCAATCACCCCTCCACTTT. Residues: CASSNQGARLQSPLHF.

The rearrangement joins TRBV19 to TRBJ1-1; 7 bases are a match to TRBD1. Trimming at V came to 8 bases and at J to 2 bases, leaving 8 bases not matched to a gene. In germline, CDR1 is LNHDA, CDR2 SQIVND (reference sequence). The CDR3 spans 14 residues. CDR3 residues: CASSDRASNTEAFF. In DNA, the CDR3 is TGTGCCAGTTCAGACAGGGCCTCTAACACTGAAGCTTTCTTT.

This rearrangement joins TRBV6-4 to TRBJ2-2; TRBD1 or TRBD2 may be the D gene (6 bases each). The V and J ends lost 4 bases and 7 bases respectively, with 13 bases between them. Germline values: CDR1 MRHNA, CDR2 SNTAGT. The CDR3 has 14 residues. This chain's CDR3 is CASSVEGEHGELFF. The CDR3 coding sequence is TGTGCCAGCAGTGTGGAGGGGGAGCACGGGGAGCTGTTTTTT.

The sample holds one count of this clone. This chain connects TRBV13 to TRBJ2-6; D may be TRBD1 or TRBD2 (5 bases each). V was trimmed by 5 bases and J by 0 bases, leaving 20 bases between them. The CDR3 is made up of 19 amino acids. Germline assignment: CDR1 PRHDT and CDR2 FYEKMQ (reference sequence). CDR3 bases: TGTGCCAGCAGCGTATGGGCCTGGGGCAGCGGCTCTGGGGCCAACGTCCTGACTTTC. This codes for CASSVWAWGSGSGANVLTF.

The sample holds one count of this clone. The chain joins TRBV10-3 to TRBJ2-5; D might be TRBD2 (6 bases). There are 14 residues in the CDR3. The V end was cut by 0 bases, the J end by 5 bases, with 10 bases between. The germline V gene encodes CDR1 ENHRY and CDR2 SYGVKD. The CDR3 sequence is CAISESEGRETQYF. The CDR3, as DNA: TGTGCCATCAGTGAGTCCGAGGGGAGGGAGACCCAGTACTTC.

The chain employs TRBV27 and TRBJ2-5; 7 bases align to TRBD1. The last part of the DNA fits TRBJ2-7 better; the J call may be wrong. CDR1 and CDR2 (germline): MNHEY, SMNVEV (reference sequence). There are 14 residues in the CDR3. The CDR3 bases are TGTGCCAGTAAACCGACAGGGTATTCGTACGAGCAGTACTTC. It is translated as CASKPTGYSYEQYF.

Comment on this clone: A single base separates this from a much larger clone, so it may be a read error. This same CDR3 is encoded by further DNA sequences in the sample. This chain links TRBV6-4 with TRBJ2-2; D gene uncertain. The CDR3 length is 13 residues. V dropped 2 bases and J dropped 3 bases, with 4 bases sitting between them. Germline V lookup: CDR1 MRHNA, CDR2 SNTAGT. The chain's CDR3 is CASSDRDTGELFF. As DNA, the CDR3 is TGTGCCAGCAGTGACCGGGACACCGGGGAGCTGTTTTTT.

CDR3: CASSLAEPGQGTTGELFF. CDR3 DNA: TGTGCCAGCAGCTTAGCGGAACCGGGACAGGGGACTACCGGGGAGCTGTTTTTT. This rearrangement joins TRBV7-2 to TRBJ2-2, with 10 bases identical to TRBD1. The CDR3 has 18 residues. Germline V gene data show CDR1 as SGHTA and CDR2 as FQGNSA. Germline trimming cut 0 bases from V and 5 bases from J; bases unmatched to any gene: 9.

The chain carries TRBV4-3 and TRBJ1-2; TRBD1 might be the D (6 bases). The length of the CDR3 is 15 residues. Germline CDR1 LGHNA, CDR2 YSLEER. V lost 0 bases and J lost 10, with 18 bases in between. The CDR3 region has the DNA TGCGCCAGCAGCCAAGAAGGCAGGGGTTTTGATAACTACACCTTC. Encoded protein: CASSQEGRGFDNYTF.